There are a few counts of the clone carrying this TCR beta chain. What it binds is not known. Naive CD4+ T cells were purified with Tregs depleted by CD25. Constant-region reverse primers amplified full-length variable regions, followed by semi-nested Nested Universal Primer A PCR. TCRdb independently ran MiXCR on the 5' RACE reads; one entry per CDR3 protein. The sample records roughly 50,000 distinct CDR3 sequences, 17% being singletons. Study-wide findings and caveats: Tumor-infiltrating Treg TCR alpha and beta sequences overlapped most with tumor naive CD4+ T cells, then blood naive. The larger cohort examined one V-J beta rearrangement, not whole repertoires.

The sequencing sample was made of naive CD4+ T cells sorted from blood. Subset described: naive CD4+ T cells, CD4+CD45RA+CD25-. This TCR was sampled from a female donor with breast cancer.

The CDR3 is CASSPSQTPYNEQFF. DNA of the CDR3: TGTGCCAGCTCACCCTCCCAGACCCCCTACAATGAGCAGTTCTTC. This rearrangement joins TRBV18 to TRBJ2-1, with D unclear. V was trimmed by 3 bases and J by 2 bases, leaving 11 bases between them. Germline loops: CDR1 KGHSH, CDR2 LQKENI. This CDR3 contains 15 residues.